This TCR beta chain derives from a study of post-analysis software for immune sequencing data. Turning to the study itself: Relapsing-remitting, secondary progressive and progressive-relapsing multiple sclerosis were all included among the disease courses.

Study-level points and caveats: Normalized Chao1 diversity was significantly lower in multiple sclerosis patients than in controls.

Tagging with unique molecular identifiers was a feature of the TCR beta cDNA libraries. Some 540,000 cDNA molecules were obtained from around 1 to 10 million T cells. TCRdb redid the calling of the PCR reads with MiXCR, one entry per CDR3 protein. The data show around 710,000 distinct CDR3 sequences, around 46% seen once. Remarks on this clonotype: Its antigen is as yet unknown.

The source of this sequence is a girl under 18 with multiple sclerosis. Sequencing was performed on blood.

CDR3: CASSRWPQDRVVYNEQFF. CDR3 nucleotides: TGTGCCAGCAGTCGCTGGCCTCAAGACAGGGTCGTGTACAATGAGCAGTTCTTC. The J gene is TRBJ2-1, the V gene TRBV6-1, with 7 bases lining up with TRBD1. V lost 5 bases, J lost 4 bases, and 17 bases stayed unmatched. Germline V CDR1 and CDR2: MNHNS, SASEGT. The length of the CDR3 is 18 residues.